What follows are 8 T cell receptor beta chains derived from one specimen sequenced in a study of stem cell transplantation in POMP-related autoinflammatory disease. Data came from immunoSEQ multiplex PCR; TCRdb stores just in-frame clones and leaves some out. This table holds roughly 70,000 clones, approximately 91% found once. The input for sequencing was CD4+ T cells from PBMCs, taken after stem cell transplantation. These TCRs come from a human patient with POMP-related autoinflammation and immune dysregulation (PRAID). These T cells may partly come from the graft donor.

J is TRBJ2-5 and V is TRBV6-5; TRBD1 might be the D (6 bases). Germline CDR1 and CDR2: MNHEY and SVGAGI. The V and J ends lost 3 bases and 4 bases respectively, with 15 bases between them. CDR3 length equals 15 residues. The CDR3 bases are TGTGCCAGCAGTTATTTGGGCAGGGGTTCAGAGACCCAGTACTTC. The encoded protein is CASSYLGRGSETQYF.

The chain links TRBV10-3 to TRBJ2-3; TRBD1 matches 8 bases. Trimming removed 3 bases from V and 0 bases from J; junction bases left unmatched: 5. The CDR3 is made up of 16 amino acids. CDR1 and CDR2 (germline): ENHRY, SYGVKD. CDR3 coding DNA: TGTGCCATCAGTGACCGGGACAGGACTAGCACAGATACGCAGTATTTT. This codes for CAISDRDRTSTDTQYF.

The chain combines TRBV2 with TRBJ2-7, with D unresolved. Trimming cost V 3 bases and J 3 bases, with 6 bases left between them. CDR1 and CDR2 (germline): SNHLY, FYNNEI. This CDR3 has 12 amino acids. CDR3 region: CASSEPDYEQYF. The CDR3 DNA is TGTGCCAGCAGTGAGCCAGACTACGAGCAGTACTTC.

In this sample, this clone turned up once. This sequence joins TRBV2 and TRBJ1-5, with unresolved D. CDR1 and CDR2 (germline): SNHLY, FYNNEI. V was cut by 8 bases and J by 2 bases, with 13 bases left in between. CDR3 length equals 14 residues. In DNA, the CDR3 is TGTGCCAGCCGTAGGCCCGGGGGCAATCAGCCCCAGCATTTT. Translated: CASRRPGGNQPQHF.

The chain is built from TRBV6-5 and TRBJ2-1; D possibly corresponds to TRBD2 (6 bases). Germline loops: CDR1 MNHEY, CDR2 SVGAGI. The CDR3 totals 15 residues. V lost 4 bases to trimming and J lost 8 bases, with 18 bases between them. The CDR3 nucleotides are TGTGCCAGCAGTTCTTATCTTACGGGAGATTATGAGCAGTTCTTC. This gives the protein CASSSYLTGDYEQFF.

The CDR3 nucleotides read TGTGCCAGCAGCTTAGATCTAGCAGGGGGCGGAAAACTGTTTTTT. This codes for CASSLDLAGGGKLFF. The chain combines TRBV11-2 with TRBJ1-4; 8 nucleotides agree with TRBD1. The germline V gene encodes CDR1 SGHAT and CDR2 FQNNGV. The trim removed 0 bases at V and 10 bases at J, leaving 7 bases unmatched. The CDR3 totals 15 residues.

The chain links TRBV2 to TRBJ2-3, with D uncertain. Germline-derived CDR1 and CDR2 are SNHLY and FYNNEI. V lost 4 bases and J lost 4, with 9 bases in between. This CDR3 region has 13 residues. CDR3 residues: CASSGDVSDTQYF. Here the CDR3 DNA reads TGTGCCAGCAGTGGGGATGTGTCAGATACGCAGTATTTT.

The genes are TRBV5-4 and TRBJ2-7; possibly TRBD2 for D (6 bases). V lost 0 bases and J lost 2, with 9 bases in between. This CDR3 is built from 14 residues. From germline, CDR1 is SGHNT and CDR2 YYREEE (reference sequence). CDR3 nucleotides: TGTGCCAGCAGCTTGGGCGGGGCCGCCTACGAGCAGTACGTC. Translated, it gives CASSLGGAAYEQYV.